This TCR beta chain appears in the sequencing data of a study of control samples from healthy donors and cancer patients. Some clones are missing from TCRdb's copy, which holds only in-frame ones; the method was immunoSEQ multiplex PCR. The sample has 150,000 to 200,000 clones; around 90% are singletons. V was trimmed by 1 base and J by 4 bases, leaving 13 bases between them. In germline, CDR1 is LGHDT, CDR2 YNNKEL (reference sequence). This CDR3 is built from 15 residues. This clone was observed a handful of times. Sequencing was carried out using blood. This chain uses TRBV3-1 (or the pseudogene TRBV3-2) with TRBJ1-1; D uncertain. The sequence was collected from a woman aged 40-49 years in good health. The CDR3 DNA reads as TGTGCCAGCAGCCAAGTTTTAAAGGTAGGCACTGAAGCTTTCTTT. Protein sequence: CASSQVLKVGTEAFF.